Given below is one T cell receptor (beta chain) in context. Antigen: not known. The data originate from a study of cytomegalovirus exposure and HLA in healthy donors. Study results and limitations: Some TCR beta chains (more than 150 of them) were listed as cytomegalovirus-associated.

This CDR3 spans 15 amino acids. Trimming removed 5 bases from V and 0 bases from J, with 14 bases in between. The germline V gene encodes CDR1 SNHLY and CDR2 FYNNEI. PCR used 60 Vbeta primers and 13 Jbeta primers. In the authors' methods: Counted up in a later analysis, unique TCR beta chains came to 60 million to 95 million, with 9.5 million to 13 million shared. Profiled with immunoSEQ multiplex PCR; TCRdb holds only in-frame clones, not every one. V and J calls plus clone size are reproduced from that table; the DNA served to infer D and trimming. The table shows 150,000 to 200,000 clones, with around 84% occurring only once.

The receptor was isolated from a woman between 18 and 29 years old in good health and CMV-seronegative. The sample was PBMCs. This sequence joins TRBV2 and TRBJ2-7, with TRBD1 as a possible D gene (6 bases). The CDR3 DNA reads TGTGCCAGCAGTTTGTACAGGGCGAGCTCCTACGAGCAGTACTTC. Amino acids: CASSLYRASSYEQYF.